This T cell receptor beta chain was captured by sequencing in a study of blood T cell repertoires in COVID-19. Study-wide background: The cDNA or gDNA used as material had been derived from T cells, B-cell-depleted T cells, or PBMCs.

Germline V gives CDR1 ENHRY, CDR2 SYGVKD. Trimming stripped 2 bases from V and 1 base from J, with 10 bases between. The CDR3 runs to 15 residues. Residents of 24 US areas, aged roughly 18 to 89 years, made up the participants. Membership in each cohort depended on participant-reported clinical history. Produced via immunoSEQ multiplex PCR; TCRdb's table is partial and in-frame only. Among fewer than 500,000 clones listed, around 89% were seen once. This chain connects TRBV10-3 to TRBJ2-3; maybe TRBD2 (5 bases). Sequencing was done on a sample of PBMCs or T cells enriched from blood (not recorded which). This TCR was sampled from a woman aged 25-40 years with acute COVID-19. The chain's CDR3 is CAISEVGAGTDTQYF. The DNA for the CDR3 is TGTGCCATCAGTGAGGTGGGAGCGGGCACAGATACGCAGTATTTT.